This entry concerns a single TCR beta chain. The antigen is not known. This entry comes from a study of cytomegalovirus exposure and HLA in healthy donors. Study information: T cells numbering about 179 million yielded around 120 million unique TCR beta sequences in an earlier analysis. Findings and caveats of the study: Accurate predictions that matched the HLA-A and HLA-B alleles of most subjects were reportedly made from TCR beta sequences. The authors excluded some V segments, including TRBV6-2 and TRBV6-3, as indistinguishable.

At collection, donors were nominally healthy, but unrecorded immune exposures were probable. V shed 11 bases and J 5 bases; nucleotides not matched to a gene: 12. Germline-derived CDR1 and CDR2 are MNHNS and SASEGT. The CDR3 has 15 residues. The PCR ran on 60 Vbeta and 13 Jbeta primers. TCRdb keeps only in-frame clones here, not all; method: immunoSEQ multiplex PCR. The repertoire includes roughly 100,000 clones, about 69% of them detected once, and under 1.5% sits in the top ten. The clonotype was recovered from a man aged 35 to 55 in good health and CMV-seronegative. The chain is built from TRBV6-1 and TRBJ2-1, with 10 bases identical to TRBD2. What was sequenced was PBMCs. CDR3 in amino acids: CAALISGRAHNEQFF. The CDR3 nucleotides read TGTGCCGCCCTAATCAGCGGGAGGGCCCACAATGAGCAGTTCTTC.